The 20 T cell receptor beta chains below all came from one sample that was sequenced in a study of T cell responses to AZD1222 COVID-19 vaccine. The repertoire was sequenced with immunoSEQ multiplex PCR; TCRdb's copy has only in-frame clones and lacks some. The sample consists of some 200,000 clones, about 89% of them appearing once. Sequencing used peripheral blood, obtained 28 days after the second AZD1222 dose. The origin of the receptors is an adult who received the AZD1222 COVID-19 vaccine.

The chain couples TRBV7-9 to TRBJ2-5; 7 nucleotides match TRBD2. The germline gives CDR1 SEHNR, CDR2 FQNEAQ (reference sequence). Losses at the gene ends were 2 bases for V and 4 bases for J; bases not matched to a gene: 1. The CDR3 extends over 13 amino acids. CDR3 loop: CASSLSGIETQYF. The CDR3, as DNA: TGTGCCAGCAGCTTAAGCGGGATAGAGACCCAGTACTTC.

In its sample, this clone was seen a few times. The chain is built from TRBV7-8 and TRBJ1-4; weak D call: TRBD1 (5 bases). V was pared by 3 bases and J by 0 bases, with 17 bases between. There are 18 residues in the CDR3. Germline lookup yields CDR1 SGHVS and CDR2 FQNEAQ. In nucleotides, the CDR3 is TGTGCCAGCAGCTTTAGAGCTGGGGCGGATGCAACTAATGAAAAACTGTTTTTT. This translates into CASSFRAGADATNEKLFF.

The rearrangement joins TRBV6-5 to TRBJ2-3, with D unclear. This CDR3 spans 12 amino acids. Trimming left V 5 bases short and J 6 bases short, with 9 bases between. Germline lookup yields CDR1 MNHEY and CDR2 SVGAGI. The CDR3 loop reads CASSQQSDTQYF. The DNA for the CDR3 is TGTGCCAGCAGTCAACAGTCGGATACGCAGTATTTT.

J is TRBJ1-1 and V is TRBV19; 8 positions agree with TRBD1. Germline V lookup: CDR1 LNHDA, CDR2 SQIVND (reference sequence). The CDR3 is 14 residues long. V trimming: 6 bases; J trimming: 1 base; junction bases outside the gene matches: 4. CDR3 protein: CASRLDRGNTEAFF. CDR3 nucleotide sequence: TGTGCCAGTAGACTTGACAGGGGGAACACTGAAGCTTTCTTT.

This clone has more than one count but fewer than ten. V and J are TRBV24-1 and TRBJ1-2; possible D gene TRBD1, 5 bases. This CDR3 region has 15 residues. Germline V lookup: CDR1 KGHDR, CDR2 SFDVKD. The V and J ends lost 3 bases and 5 bases respectively, with 15 bases between them. The CDR3 reads CATSDTRDGGYGYTF. As DNA, the CDR3 is TGTGCCACCAGTGATACCCGGGACGGCGGGTATGGCTACACCTTC.

This clone was picked up one time. This chain connects TRBV19 to TRBJ1-2; weak D call: TRBD1 (6 bases). V was trimmed by 4 bases and J by 2 bases, leaving 14 bases between them. The germline V gene has CDR1 LNHDA and CDR2 SQIVND (reference sequence). The CDR3 covers 15 residues. DNA of the CDR3: TGTGCCAGTAGTAGAACCGGGACATTCAACTATGGCTACACCTTC. Its translation: CASSRTGTFNYGYTF.

CDR3: CASSEGISYNEQFF. CDR3 coding DNA: TGTGCCAGCAGTGAGGGTATCTCCTACAATGAGCAGTTCTTC. The chain employs TRBV28 and TRBJ2-1; tentative D call: TRBD2 (5 bases). This CDR3 region has 14 residues. Germline V gene sequence: CDR1 MDHEN, CDR2 SYDVKM. Trimming took 5 bases from V and 0 from J, leaving 8 bases between them. The full variable domain, with the rest looked up from reference TRBV28 and TRBJ2-1, is DVKVTQSSRYLVKRTGEKVFLECVQDMDHENMFWYRQDPGLGLRLIYFSYDVKMKEKGDIPEGYSVSREKKERFSLILESASTNQTSMYLCASSEGISYNEQFFGPGTRLTVL.

CDR3 in DNA: TGTGCCAGCTGCAGGGACCGCAATCAGCCCCAGCATTTT. Translation: CASCRDRNQPQHF. The chain carries TRBV28 and TRBJ1-5, with D possibly matching TRBD1 (5 bases). Trimming pared 8 bases from V and 2 bases from J, leaving 10 bases between. CDR3 length equals 13 residues. Germline V gives CDR1 MDHEN, CDR2 SYDVKM.

The gene calls are TRBV6-5 and TRBJ2-1; no firm D call. V lost 5 bases, J lost 6 bases, and 8 bases lay in between. Germline V gene lookup returns CDR1 MNHEY and CDR2 SVGAGI. CDR3 length: 12 residues. For the CDR3, the DNA is TGTGCCAGCAGTCCCTCCGGCAATGAGCAGTTCTTC. This gives the protein CASSPSGNEQFF.

This chain joins TRBV14 and TRBJ2-1; 7 bases align to TRBD1. Trimming removed 7 bases from V and 3 bases from J; junction bases left unmatched: 12. CDR1 and CDR2 from the germline V gene are SGHDN and FVKESK. CDR3 length: 16 amino acids. The CDR3, as DNA: TGTGCCAGCACCTCAAGTAAAGGGACAGTCTACAATGAGCAGTTCTTC. It encodes CASTSSKGTVYNEQFF.

This sequence joins TRBV5-1 and TRBJ1-2; perhaps TRBD1 as D (6 bases). Germline V CDR1 and CDR2: SGHRS, YFSETQ. Trimming stripped 5 bases from V and 2 bases from J, with 19 bases between. This CDR3 region has 16 residues. The CDR3 sequence is CASSSSYRDINYGYTF. Here the CDR3 DNA reads TGCGCCAGCAGTTCTTCATACCGGGACATCAACTATGGCTACACCTTC.

J is TRBJ2-5 and V is TRBV5-4; 7 nucleotides align to TRBD2. With 4 bases clipped from V and 2 bases from J, the junction kept 2 bases outside the gene matches. This CDR3 comprises 13 residues. Germline CDR1 and CDR2: SGHNT and YYREEE (reference sequence). The CDR3, as DNA: TGTGCCAGCAGCCGTAGCGGGCAAGAGACCCAGTACTTC. This encodes CASSRSGQETQYF.

The V and J genes are TRBV3-1 (or the pseudogene TRBV3-2) and TRBJ2-1, with 8 bases matching TRBD2. Per the germline V gene, CDR1 is LGHDT and CDR2 is YNNKEL (reference sequence). With V trimmed by 4 bases and J by 6 bases, 8 bases remained unmatched. The CDR3 extends over 15 amino acids. The chain's CDR3 is CASSPGGVSANEQFF. The CDR3 nucleotides read TGTGCCAGCAGCCCCGGGGGGGTTTCGGCCAATGAGCAGTTCTTC.

The chain combines TRBV25-1 with TRBJ1-1, with TRBD1 matching 7 bases. V was pared by 3 bases and J by 0 bases, with 4 bases of the junction left unmatched. Germline CDR1 reads MGHDK; CDR2 reads SYGVNS. The CDR3 covers 15 residues. The CDR3 here is CASSEGGTVNTEAFF. DNA of the CDR3: TGTGCCAGCAGTGAGGGGGGGACAGTGAACACTGAAGCTTTCTTT.

This sequence joins TRBV27 and TRBJ2-1; the D gene is possibly TRBD1 (6 bases). The germline V gene encodes CDR1 MNHEY and CDR2 SMNVEV (reference sequence). V lost 5 bases and J lost 0, with 17 bases in between. The CDR3 contains 17 residues. This chain's CDR3 is CASSPMGAGFSYNEQFF. The CDR3 DNA sequence: TGTGCCAGCAGTCCCATGGGGGCCGGTTTCTCCTACAATGAGCAGTTCTTC.

The rearrangement uses TRBV5-4 and TRBJ2-6, with D perhaps TRBD1 (5 bases). The CDR3 length is 15 residues. Germline loops: CDR1 SGHNT, CDR2 YYREEE (reference sequence). V was cut by 6 bases and J by 3 bases, with 13 bases left in between. The CDR3 sequence is CASIHIRGGANVLTF. In DNA, the CDR3 is TGTGCCAGCATACACATAAGGGGTGGGGCCAACGTCCTGACTTTC. The full variable domain, in which reference TRBV5-4 and TRBJ2-6 provide the parts outside the CDR3, is ETGVTQSPTHLIKTRGQQVTLRCSSQSGHNTVSWYQQALGQGPQFIFQYYREEENGRGNFPPRFSGLQFPNYSSELNVNALELDDSALYLCASIHIRGGANVLTFGAGSRLTVL.

This clone has just a few counts. This chain links TRBV10-1 with TRBJ2-1; 8 positions match TRBD2. This CDR3 has 15 residues. The germline V gene encodes CDR1 WNHNN and CDR2 SYGVQD (reference sequence). The ends lost 2 bases at V and 2 bases at J; junction bases unmatched: 2. The CDR3 bases are TGCGCCAGCAGTGAGAGGCGGGGGGCCTACAATGAGCAGTTCTTC. Amino acid sequence: CASSERRGAYNEQFF.

The chain has TRBV2 and TRBJ1-5; 10 bases fit TRBD1. V lost 6 bases and J lost 9; bases outside the gene matches: 11. Germline V lookup: CDR1 SNHLY, CDR2 FYNNEI. The CDR3 is made up of 15 amino acids. The chain's CDR3 is CASSAGTGVRRPQHF. In DNA form, the CDR3 reads TGTGCCAGCAGCGCCGGGACAGGGGTTAGGCGGCCCCAGCATTTT.

The chain has TRBV9 and TRBJ1-2, with a weak D call TRBD1 (5 bases). Germline V CDR1 and CDR2: SGDLS, YYNGEE. CDR3 length: 14 amino acids. Trimming stripped 0 bases from V and 9 bases from J, with 15 bases between. The chain's CDR3 is CASSVGARGSSYTF. The CDR3 DNA reads as TGTGCCAGCAGCGTAGGAGCGAGGGGCAGTAGCTACACCTTC.

J is TRBJ1-5 and V is TRBV10-3; D is perhaps TRBD1 (5 bases). The CDR3 is 14 amino acids. Trimming took 8 bases from V and 0 from J, leaving 11 bases between them. Germline V gives CDR1 ENHRY, CDR2 SYGVKD. CDR3 region: CAIGGRSSNQPQHF. In DNA, the CDR3 is TGTGCCATCGGGGGAAGGAGTAGCAATCAGCCCCAGCATTTT.